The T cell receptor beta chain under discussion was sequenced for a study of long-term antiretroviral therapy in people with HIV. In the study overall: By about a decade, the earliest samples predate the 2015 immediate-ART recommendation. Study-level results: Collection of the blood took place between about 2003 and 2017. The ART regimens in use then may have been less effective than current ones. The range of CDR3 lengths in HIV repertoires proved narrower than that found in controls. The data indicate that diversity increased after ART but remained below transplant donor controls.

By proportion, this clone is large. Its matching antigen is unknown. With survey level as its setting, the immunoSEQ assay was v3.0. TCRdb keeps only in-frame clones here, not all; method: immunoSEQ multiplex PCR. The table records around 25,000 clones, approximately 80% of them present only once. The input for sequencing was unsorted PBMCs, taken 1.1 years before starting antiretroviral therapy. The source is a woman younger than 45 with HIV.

CDR3 loop: CASSSVGDNQPQHF. The CDR3 DNA reads as TGTGCCAGCAGCTCAGTGGGGGACAATCAGCCCCAGCATTTT. The chain couples TRBV7-2 to TRBJ1-5, with D perhaps TRBD1 (5 bases). This CDR3 has 14 amino acids. Germline values: CDR1 SGHTA, CDR2 FQGNSA. Deletions cut 4 bases from V and 3 bases from J, with 10 bases between.